The 5 T cell receptor beta chains given below trace back to one sample, sequenced in a study of chemoradiotherapy in HPV16-positive cancers. The protocol was immunoSEQ multiplex PCR, while the TCRdb copy is restricted to in-frame clones and leaves out a portion. The table has over 1,500 clones, around nine tenths seen once. Sequenced here: tumor tissue, sampled from a patient who underwent chemoradiotherapy. These TCRs come from a human donor with HPV-associated anogenital cancer.

The CDR3 nucleotides read TGTGCCAGCAGCGACACACGGACAGGGAGGGGTATAGAGACCCAGTACTTC. As protein: CASSDTRTGRGIETQYF. The genes are TRBV5-6 and TRBJ2-5; TRBD1 is a possible D gene (8 bases). The CDR3 spans 17 residues. Trimming took off 4 bases at V and 4 bases at J, with 23 bases between the two ends. Germline lookup yields CDR1 SGHDT and CDR2 YYEEEE.

The chain recombines TRBV5-1 with TRBJ1-4, with TRBD1 as a possible D gene (6 bases). Germline lookup yields CDR1 SGHRS and CDR2 YFSETQ. This CDR3 is built from 16 residues. Trimming cost V 4 bases and J 3 bases, with 16 bases left between them. The CDR3, as DNA: TGCGCCAGCAGCCCGGGTACAGGGCCCCCTAATGAAAAACTGTTTTTT. This codes for CASSPGTGPPNEKLFF.

The chain has TRBV10-2 and TRBJ2-7, with no clear D. CDR3 size: 12 residues. Trimming left V 2 bases short and J 6 bases short, with 8 bases between. The germline V gene encodes CDR1 WSHSY and CDR2 SAAADI. CDR3 loop: CASSEAPAEQYF. The CDR3 nucleotides read TGCGCCAGCAGTGAGGCCCCCGCCGAGCAGTACTTC.

V gene TRBV2 combines with J gene TRBJ1-6; possible D gene TRBD1, 5 bases. The germline V gene has CDR1 SNHLY and CDR2 FYNNEI. V lost 7 bases to trimming and J lost 8 bases, with 15 bases between them. CDR3 length equals 14 residues. The CDR3 is CASTRGLSDSPLHF. The CDR3 bases are TGTGCCAGCACAAGGGGCTTATCTGATTCACCCCTCCACTTT.

V gene TRBV7-9 combines with J gene TRBJ1-5; D ambiguous. Germline V gives CDR1 SEHNR, CDR2 FQNEAQ (reference sequence). Trimming cost V 1 base and J 3 bases, with 10 bases left between them. The CDR3 sequence is 15 residues long. In nucleotides, the CDR3 is TGTGCCAGCAGCTTAGGAGCAGGCAACAATCAGCCCCAGCATTTT. Protein sequence: CASSLGAGNNQPQHF.